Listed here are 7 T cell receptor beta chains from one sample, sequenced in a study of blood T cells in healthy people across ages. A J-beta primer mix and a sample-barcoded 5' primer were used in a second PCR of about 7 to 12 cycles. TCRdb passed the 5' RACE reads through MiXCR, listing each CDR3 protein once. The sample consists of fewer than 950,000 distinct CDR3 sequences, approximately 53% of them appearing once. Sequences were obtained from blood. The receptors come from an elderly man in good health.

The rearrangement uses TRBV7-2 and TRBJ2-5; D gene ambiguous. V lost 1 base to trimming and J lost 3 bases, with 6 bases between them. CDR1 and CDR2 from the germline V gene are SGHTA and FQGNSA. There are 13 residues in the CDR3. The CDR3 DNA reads TGTGCCAGCAGCTTAGGTTCAGAAGAGACCCAGTACTTC. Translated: CASSLGSEETQYF.

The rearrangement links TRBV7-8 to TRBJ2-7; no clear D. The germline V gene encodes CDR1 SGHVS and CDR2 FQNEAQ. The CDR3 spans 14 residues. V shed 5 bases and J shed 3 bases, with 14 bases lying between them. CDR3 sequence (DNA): TGTGCCAGCAGCGGTGTAGCACTTAGCTACGAGCAGTACTTC. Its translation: CASSGVALSYEQYF.

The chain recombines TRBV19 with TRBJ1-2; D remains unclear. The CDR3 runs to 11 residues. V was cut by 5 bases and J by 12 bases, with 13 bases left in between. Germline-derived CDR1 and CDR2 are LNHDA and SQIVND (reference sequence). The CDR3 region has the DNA TGTGCCAGTAGTGGGGAAAAAGGCCACACCTTC. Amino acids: CASSGEKGHTF.

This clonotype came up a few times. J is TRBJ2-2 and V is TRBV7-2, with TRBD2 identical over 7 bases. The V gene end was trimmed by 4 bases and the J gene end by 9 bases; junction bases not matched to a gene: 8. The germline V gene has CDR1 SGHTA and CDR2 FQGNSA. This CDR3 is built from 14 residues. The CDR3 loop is CASSSGSSGRELFF. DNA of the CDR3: TGTGCCAGCAGCTCGGGCTCTAGCGGTCGGGAGCTGTTTTTT.

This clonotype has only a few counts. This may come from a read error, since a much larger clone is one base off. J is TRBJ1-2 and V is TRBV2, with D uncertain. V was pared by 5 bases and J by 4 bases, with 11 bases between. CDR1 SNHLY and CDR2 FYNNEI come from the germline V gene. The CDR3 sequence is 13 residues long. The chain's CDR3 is CASSSVVGYGYTF. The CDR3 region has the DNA TGTGCCAGCAGTAGCGTTGTAGGCTATGGCTACACCTTC.

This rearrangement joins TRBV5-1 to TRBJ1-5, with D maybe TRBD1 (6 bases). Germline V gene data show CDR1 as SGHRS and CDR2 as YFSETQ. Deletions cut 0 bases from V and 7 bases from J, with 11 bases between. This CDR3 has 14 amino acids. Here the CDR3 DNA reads TGCGCCAGCAGCTTGGAAACAGGGAAACAGCCCCAGCATTTT. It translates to CASSLETGKQPQHF. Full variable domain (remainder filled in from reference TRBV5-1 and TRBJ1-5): KAGVTQTPRYLIKTRGQQVTLSCSPISGHRSVSWYQQTPGQGLQFLFEYFSETQRNKGNFPGRFSGRQFSNSRSEMNVSTLELGDSALYLCASSLETGKQPQHFGDGTRLSIL.

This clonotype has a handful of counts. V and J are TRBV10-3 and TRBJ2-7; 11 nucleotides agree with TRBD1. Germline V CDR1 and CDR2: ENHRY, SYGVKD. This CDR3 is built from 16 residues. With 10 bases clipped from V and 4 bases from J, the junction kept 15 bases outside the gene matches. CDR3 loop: CATCDDRTGGSYEQYF. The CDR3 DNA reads TGTGCCACCTGCGATGACAGGACAGGGGGCAGTTACGAGCAGTACTTC.